This T cell receptor beta chain was captured by sequencing in a study of shared clonotypes between healthy human individuals. The CDR3 is made up of 15 amino acids. Germline V CDR1 and CDR2: SEHNR, FQNEAQ (reference sequence). J was trimmed by 1 base and V by 5 bases; bases with no gene match: 4. Produced via immunoSEQ multiplex PCR; TCRdb's table is partial and in-frame only. The profile shows some 600,000 clones, around 96% of them singletons. CD45RO-negative CD8 cells positively selected for CCR7 made up the naive population, which excluded terminally differentiated effector memory CD45RA+ cells. The origin of this receptor is a woman aged 25-40 years in good health. This chain uses TRBV7-9 with TRBJ1-1, with TRBD1 matching over 10 bases. The sequencing sample was made of naive CD8+ T cells sorted from blood. CDR3 DNA sequence: TGTGCCAGCAGCCCAAGACAGGGGGCGAACACTGAAGCTTTCTTT. Residues: CASSPRQGANTEAFF.